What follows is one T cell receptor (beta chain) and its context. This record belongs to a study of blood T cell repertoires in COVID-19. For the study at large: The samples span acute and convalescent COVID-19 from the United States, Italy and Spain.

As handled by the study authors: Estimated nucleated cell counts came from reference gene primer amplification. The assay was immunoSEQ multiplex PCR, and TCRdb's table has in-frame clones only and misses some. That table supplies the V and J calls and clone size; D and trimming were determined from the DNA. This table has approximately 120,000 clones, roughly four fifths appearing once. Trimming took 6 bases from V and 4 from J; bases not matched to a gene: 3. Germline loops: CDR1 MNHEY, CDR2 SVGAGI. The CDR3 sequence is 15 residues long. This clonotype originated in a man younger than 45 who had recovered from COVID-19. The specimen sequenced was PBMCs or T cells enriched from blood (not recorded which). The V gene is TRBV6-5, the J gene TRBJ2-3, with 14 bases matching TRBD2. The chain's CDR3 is CASRETSGGADTQYF. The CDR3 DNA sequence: TGTGCCAGCAGGGAGACTAGCGGGGGGGCAGATACGCAGTATTTT.